This TCR beta chain was captured by sequencing in a study of shared clonotypes between healthy human individuals. Findings and limits, study-wide: Tissues were not sampled, only blood, and their repertoires likely differ.

CD8 cells classed as naive were CD45RO-negative and positively selected for CCR7, excluding terminally differentiated effector memory CD45RA+ cells. Template for every sorted-subset replicate PCR totaled around 200 ng DNA, roughly 30,000 T cell genomes. TCRdb's copy holds only in-frame clones and misses some; the assay was immunoSEQ multiplex PCR. The sample carries hundreds of thousands of clones, approximately 96% recorded once. The sample holds one count of this clone. No antigen is known for it. Germline V gives CDR1 MNHNS, CDR2 SASEGT. The CDR3 spans 13 residues. Trimming at V came to 6 bases and at J to 2 bases, leaving 4 bases not matched to a gene.

The chain carries TRBV6-1 and TRBJ2-7; TRBD2 matches 7 bases. The sequenced sample consisted of naive CD8+ T cells sorted from blood. The origin of this receptor is a woman in her twenties or thirties in good health. DNA of the CDR3: TGTGCCAGCAGGGAGCGGGGCCCCTACGAGCAGTACTTC. Translation: CASRERGPYEQYF.